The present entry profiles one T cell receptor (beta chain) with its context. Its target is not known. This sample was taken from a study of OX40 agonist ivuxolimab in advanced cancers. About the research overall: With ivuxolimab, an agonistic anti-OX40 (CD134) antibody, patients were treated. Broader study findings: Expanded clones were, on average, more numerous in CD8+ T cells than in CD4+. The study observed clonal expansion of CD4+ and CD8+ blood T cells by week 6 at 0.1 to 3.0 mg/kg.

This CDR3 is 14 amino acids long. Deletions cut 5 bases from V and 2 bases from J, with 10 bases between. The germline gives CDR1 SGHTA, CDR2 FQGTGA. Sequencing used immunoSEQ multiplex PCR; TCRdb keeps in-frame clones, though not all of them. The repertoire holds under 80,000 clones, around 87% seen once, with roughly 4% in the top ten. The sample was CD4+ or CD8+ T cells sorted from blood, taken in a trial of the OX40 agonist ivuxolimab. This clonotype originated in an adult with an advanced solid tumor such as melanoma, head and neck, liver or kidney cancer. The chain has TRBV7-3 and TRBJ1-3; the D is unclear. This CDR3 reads CASSPGGTGNTIYF. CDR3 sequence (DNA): TGTGCCAGCAGCCCCGGCGGGACTGGAAACACCATATATTTT.